The rows below give T cell receptor beta chains drawn from one sample of a study of blood T cell repertoires in COVID-19. The repertoire was sequenced with immunoSEQ multiplex PCR; TCRdb's copy has only in-frame clones and lacks some. The repertoire has around 100,000 clones, 80% of them found once; the top ten carry 9.5% to 13%. What was sequenced was peripheral blood. Source of these receptors: a woman aged 70 to 79 with acute or convalescent COVID-19. Each CDR3 is given with its conserved first and last residue. A D gene is named only where the DNA matches it firmly. Not every row has a clone size; where given, it reads once, few, many or a size class.

v_gene,j_gene,d_gene,abundance,CDR3aa,CDR3nt
TRBV5-4,TRBJ2-4,TRBD1,NA,CASSPGQGGGIQYF,TGTGCCAGCAGCCCGGGACAGGGGGGAGGCATTCAGTACTTC
TRBV9,TRBJ2-3,NA,NA,CASSVAGTRFVDTQYF,TGTGCCAGCAGCGTAGCCGGGACTCGGTTTGTGGATACGCAGTATTTT
TRBV6-1,TRBJ1-5,NA,NA,CASSEPGRGEPQHF,TGTGCCAGCAGTGAACCCGGCAGGGGAGAGCCCCAGCATTTT
TRBV7-9,TRBJ1-3,NA,NA,CASSFTWGLSGNTIYF,TGTGCCAGCAGCTTTACTTGGGGGCTCTCTGGAAACACCATATATTTT
TRBV27,TRBJ1-6,TRBD1,few,CASSLSWTGTSSYINSPLHF,TGTGCCAGCAGTTTATCTTGGACAGGGACCTCCTCTTATATTAATTCACCCCTCCACTTT
TRBV6-5,TRBJ1-1,NA,NA,CASSYSSSVNTEAFF,TGTGCCAGCAGTTACTCTTCCAGTGTAAACACTGAAGCTTTCTTT
TRBV9,TRBJ1-1,NA,NA,CASSLEERTEAFF,TGTGCCAGCAGTCTAGAGGAGAGGACTGAAGCTTTCTTT
TRBV30,TRBJ1-1,NA,NA,CAWSVVRDTEAFF,TGTGCCTGGAGTGTAGTCAGGGACACTGAAGCTTTCTTT
TRBV4-1,TRBJ1-5,NA,NA,CASSPLLLEPQHF,TGCGCCAGCAGCCCTCTCTTGTTAGAGCCCCAGCATTTT
TRBV7-2,TRBJ2-1,TRBD2,once,CASSLARGGYNEQFF,TGTGCCAGCAGCTTAGCTCGCGGGGGATACAATGAGCAGTTCTTC
TRBV7-2,TRBJ2-1,NA,NA,CASSLGWGQGYNEQFF,TGTGCCAGCAGCTTAGGGTGGGGGCAAGGCTACAATGAGCAGTTCTTC
TRBV3-1/TRBV3-2,TRBJ2-7,NA,NA,CASSQVPSFSAGRSSYEQYF,TGTGCCAGCAGCCAAGTTCCGTCTTTTTCGGCGGGGAGAAGCTCCTACGAGCAGTACTTC
TRBV12-3/TRBV12-4,TRBJ1-1,NA,NA,CASSWTENTEAFF,TGTGCCAGCAGTTGGACAGAGAACACTGAAGCTTTCTTT
TRBV28,TRBJ1-2,NA,NA,CASTARVPGDGYTF,TGTGCCAGCACGGCCCGGGTCCCCGGTGATGGCTACACCTTC
TRBV10-3,TRBJ1-2,NA,NA,CAISDGSRDYGYTF,TGTGCCATCAGTGACGGTTCGCGGGACTATGGCTACACCTTC
TRBV5-1,TRBJ2-6,NA,NA,CASSPNAISGANVLTF,TGCGCCAGCAGCCCTAATGCAATCTCTGGGGCCAACGTCCTGACTTTC
TRBV2,TRBJ2-7,TRBD2,few,CASSVRPSGGGSEQYF,TGTGCCAGCAGCGTACGGCCGTCGGGAGGCGGTTCCGAGCAGTACTTC
TRBV5-1,TRBJ2-3,NA,NA,CASSPDRDTQYF,TGCGCCAGCAGCCCGGACAGAGATACGCAGTATTTT